Listed below are T cell receptor beta chains from one sample, sequenced in a study of graft-versus-host responses after intestinal transplantation. No antigen has been assigned to these receptors. The method was immunoSEQ multiplex PCR; TCRdb's version includes in-frame clones alone and lacks a portion of them. The data contain approximately 130,000 clones, around 90% of them singletons. Sequencing was performed on unstimulated CD4+ T cells sorted from spleen or lymph node cells, taken before intestinal transplant. The source of these receptors is a human donor who received an intestinal transplant. Each CDR3 is given with its conserved first and last residue. A D gene is named only where the DNA matches it firmly. A row's size may be missing; if present it is once, few, many or a size class.

CASSEARAGNEQFF	TGCGCCAGCAGTGAAGCTAGGGCAGGGAATGAGCAGTTCTTC	NA	TRBV10-1	TRBJ2-1	NA
CASSQDASSQGISPLHF	TGCGCCAGCAGCCAAGATGCCTCTTCCCAGGGTATTTCACCCCTCCACTTT	NA	TRBV4-1	TRBJ1-6	NA
CSAGTSGGNEKLFF	TGCAGCGCCGGGACCTCGGGGGGGAATGAAAAACTGTTTTTT	NA	TRBV29-1	TRBJ1-4	NA
CASSFRAGGPRETQYF	TGTGCCAGCAGCTTTAGAGCGGGGGGGCCAAGAGAGACCCAGTACTTC	TRBD2	TRBV5-6	TRBJ2-5	NA
CASSQVGTLRGGYTF	TGCGCCAGCAGCCAAGTAGGGACTTTAAGGGGAGGCTACACCTTC	NA	TRBV4-1	TRBJ1-2	NA
CASRASGAEQFF	TGTGCCAGCAGGGCTAGCGGGGCCGAGCAGTTCTTC	TRBD2	TRBV6-6	TRBJ2-1	NA
CASSMDGGVGQPQHF	TGTGCCAGCAGCATGGACGGGGGTGTGGGACAGCCCCAGCATTTT	NA	TRBV7-9	TRBJ1-5	NA
CASSTAGGALHF	TGTGCCAGCAGCACCGCCGGGGGGGCACTCCACTTT	NA	TRBV7-3	TRBJ1-6	NA
CASSVVALTWGYNEQFF	TGTGCCAGCAGCGTAGTTGCCTTGACCTGGGGCTACAATGAGCAGTTCTTC	NA	TRBV9	TRBJ2-1	NA
CASSDGTSGAGELFF	TGTGCCAGCAGCGACGGGACTAGCGGGGCCGGGGAGCTGTTTTTT	TRBD2	TRBV11-3	TRBJ2-2	once
CASSFDRDGYTF	TGCGCCAGCAGCTTTGACAGGGACGGCTACACCTTC	TRBD1	TRBV5-1	TRBJ1-2	NA
CASSLTWGAGGTDTQYF	TGTGCCAGCAGCTTAACGTGGGGTGCTGGGGGCACAGATACGCAGTATTTT	NA	TRBV7-3	TRBJ2-3	NA
CASSLGQGREKLFF	TGTGCCAGCAGCTTAGGGCAGGGGCGTGAAAAACTGTTTTTT	NA	TRBV11-2	TRBJ1-4	NA
CASSSQGNTEAFF	TGCGCCAGCAGCTCCCAGGGGAACACTGAAGCTTTCTTT	NA	TRBV5-1	TRBJ1-1	NA
CASSYGDPGEWGLFF	TGTGCCAGCAGTTACGGCGATCCCGGCGAGTGGGGACTGTTTTTT	NA	TRBV6-5	TRBJ1-4	NA
CASSLGLLGLNTEAFF	TGCGCCAGCAGCTTGGGGCTGTTGGGGTTAAACACTGAAGCTTTCTTT	NA	TRBV5-1	TRBJ1-1	NA
CAWSVGNTIYF	TGTGCCTGGAGTGTAGGAAACACCATATATTTT	NA	TRBV30	TRBJ1-3	NA
CATSRLDTEAFF	TGTGCCACCAGCAGACTCGACACTGAAGCTTTCTTT	NA	TRBV15	TRBJ1-1	NA